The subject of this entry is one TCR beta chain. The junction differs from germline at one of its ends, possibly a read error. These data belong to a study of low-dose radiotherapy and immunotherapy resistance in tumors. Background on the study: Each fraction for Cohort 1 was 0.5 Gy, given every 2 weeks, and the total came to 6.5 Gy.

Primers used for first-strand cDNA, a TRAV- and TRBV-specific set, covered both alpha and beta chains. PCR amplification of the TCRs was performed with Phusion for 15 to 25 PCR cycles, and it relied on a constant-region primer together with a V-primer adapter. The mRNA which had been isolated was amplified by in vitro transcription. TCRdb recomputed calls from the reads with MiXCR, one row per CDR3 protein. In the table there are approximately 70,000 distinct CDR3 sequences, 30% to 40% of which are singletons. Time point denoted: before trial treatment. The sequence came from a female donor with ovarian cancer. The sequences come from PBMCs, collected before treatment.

The CDR3 protein is CASSYSSTGSGELFF. The CDR3, as DNA: TGTGCCAGCAGCTACTCTTCGACAGGGTCCGGGGAGCTGTTTTTT. V gene TRBV6-2 or TRBV6-3 combines with J gene TRBJ2-2, with 7 bases fitting TRBD1. Per germline, CDR1 MNHEY and CDR2 SVGEGT. This CDR3 region has 15 residues.